The source of this T cell receptor (beta chain) is a study of T cells after yellow fever vaccination. General study results and limits: The secondary T-cell response peaked on day 5, not day 15, but was weaker.

They built TCR cDNA with 5'RACE template switching, a step that put in a universal primer site and UMIs. TCRdb re-called the 5' RACE reads with MiXCR, one entry per CDR3 protein. The repertoire consists of 300,000 to 400,000 distinct CDR3 sequences, with roughly an eighth occurring once and the leading ten covering 2.5% to 4%. Per the germline V gene, CDR1 is LGHNT and CDR2 is FRNRAP. Trimming pared 3 bases from V and 4 bases from J, leaving 20 bases between. This CDR3 is built from 17 residues. With respect to this clonotype: Its antigen remains unidentified.

The gene calls are TRBV12-5 and TRBJ2-3, with D perhaps matching TRBD1 or TRBD2 (6 bases each). Sequences were derived from CD4+ T cells sorted from PBMCs, sampled 15 days after the yellow fever booster vaccination. This clonotype originated in a young man who received the YFV17D yellow fever vaccine. The CDR3 is CASGLVKMGGVADTQYF. CDR3 DNA: TGTGCTAGTGGTTTAGTCAAAATGGGGGGCGTCGCAGATACGCAGTATTTT.